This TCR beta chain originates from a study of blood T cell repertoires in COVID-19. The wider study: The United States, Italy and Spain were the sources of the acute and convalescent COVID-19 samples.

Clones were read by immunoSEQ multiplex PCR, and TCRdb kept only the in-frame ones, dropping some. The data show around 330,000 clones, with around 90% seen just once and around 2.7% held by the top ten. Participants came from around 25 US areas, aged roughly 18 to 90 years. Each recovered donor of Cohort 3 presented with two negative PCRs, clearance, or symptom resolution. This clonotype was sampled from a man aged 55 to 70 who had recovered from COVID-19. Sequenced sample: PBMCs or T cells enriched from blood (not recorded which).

CDR3 region: CAWRANRQFGGYTF. In DNA, the CDR3 is TGTGCCTGGAGAGCCAACAGGCAATTTGGTGGCTACACCTTC. The gene calls are TRBV30 and TRBJ1-2; D is possibly TRBD1 (5 bases). The CDR3 has 14 amino acids. Trimming shortened V by 3 bases and J by 7 bases, and 18 bases separated the two germline ends. CDR1 is GTSNPN, CDR2 SVGIG, per germline (reference sequence).